This T cell receptor (beta chain) was retrieved from a study of PD-1 blockade in classical Hodgkin lymphoma. Overall study findings and caveats: CD8+ TCR diversity did not rise significantly by C4D1, unlike CD4+.

All patients experienced relapse after autologous stem cell transplantation, and brentuximab vedotin exposure was variable. Best responses included complete response and partial response; otherwise, the best response was progressive disease. This clone came up a few times. As yet, its antigen is unknown. Repertoires were generated with immunoSEQ multiplex PCR, while TCRdb's copy carries only in-frame clones and drops some. The data hold 55,000 to 65,000 clones, with 85% to 90% observed a single time. Looked up from germline, CDR1 is MGHRA and CDR2 is YSYEKL. This CDR3 region has 11 residues. Trimming stripped 1 base from V and 9 bases from J, with 4 bases between.

The sequencing here drew on peripheral blood mononuclear cells (PBMCs), taken at baseline. The sequence derives from a human donor with classical Hodgkin lymphoma. The V gene is TRBV4-1, the J gene TRBJ2-1; no definite D call. CDR3 sequence reads: CASSQGTEQFF. In DNA form, the CDR3 reads TGCGCCAGCAGCCAAGGGACTGAGCAGTTCTTC.